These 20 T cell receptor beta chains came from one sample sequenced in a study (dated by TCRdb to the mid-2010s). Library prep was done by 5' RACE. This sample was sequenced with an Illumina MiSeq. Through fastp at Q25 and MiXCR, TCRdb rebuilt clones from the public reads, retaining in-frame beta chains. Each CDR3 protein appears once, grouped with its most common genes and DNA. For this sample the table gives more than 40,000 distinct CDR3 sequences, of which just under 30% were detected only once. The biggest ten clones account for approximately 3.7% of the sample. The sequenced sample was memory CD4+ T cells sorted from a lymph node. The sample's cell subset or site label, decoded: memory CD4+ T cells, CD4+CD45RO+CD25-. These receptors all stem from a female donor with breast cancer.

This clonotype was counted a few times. CDR3 DNA: TGCGCCAGCAGCCAAGCCACGGCCCAAGAGACCCAGTACTTC. This encodes CASSQATAQETQYF. V gene TRBV4-1 combines with J gene TRBJ2-5; D is unresolved. CDR1 is MGHRA, CDR2 YSYEKL, per germline. V was pared by 1 base and J by 1 base, with 7 bases between. The CDR3 length is 14 residues.

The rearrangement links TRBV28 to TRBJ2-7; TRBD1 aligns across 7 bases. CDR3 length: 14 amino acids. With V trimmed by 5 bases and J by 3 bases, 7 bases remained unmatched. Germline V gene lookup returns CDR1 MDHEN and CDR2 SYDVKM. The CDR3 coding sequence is TGTGCCAGCAGTCCCGGGACAGCCATCTACGAGCAGTACTTC. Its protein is CASSPGTAIYEQYF. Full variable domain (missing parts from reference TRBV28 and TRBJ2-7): DVKVTQSSRYLVKRTGEKVFLECVQDMDHENMFWYRQDPGLGLRLIYFSYDVKMKEKGDIPEGYSVSREKKERFSLILESASTNQTSMYLCASSPGTAIYEQYFGPGTRLTVT.

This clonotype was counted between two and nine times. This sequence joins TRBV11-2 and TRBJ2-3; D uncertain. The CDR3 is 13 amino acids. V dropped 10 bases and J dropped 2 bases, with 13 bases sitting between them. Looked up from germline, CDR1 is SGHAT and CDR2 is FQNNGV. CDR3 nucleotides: TGTGCCAACCGAGACGGGTACACAGATACGCAGTATTTT. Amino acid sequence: CANRDGYTDTQYF.

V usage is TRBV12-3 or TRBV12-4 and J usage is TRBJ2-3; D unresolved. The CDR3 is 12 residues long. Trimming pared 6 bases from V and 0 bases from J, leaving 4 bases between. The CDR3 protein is CASRPSTDTQYF. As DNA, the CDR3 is TGTGCCAGCAGACCTAGCACAGATACGCAGTATTTT.

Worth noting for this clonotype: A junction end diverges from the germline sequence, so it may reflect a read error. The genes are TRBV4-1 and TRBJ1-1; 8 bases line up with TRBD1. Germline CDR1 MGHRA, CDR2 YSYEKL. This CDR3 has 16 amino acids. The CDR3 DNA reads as TGCGCCAACAGCCAAGAGTCCCGACAGGGGTCATGGGAAGCTTTCTTT. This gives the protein CANSQESRQGSWEAFF.

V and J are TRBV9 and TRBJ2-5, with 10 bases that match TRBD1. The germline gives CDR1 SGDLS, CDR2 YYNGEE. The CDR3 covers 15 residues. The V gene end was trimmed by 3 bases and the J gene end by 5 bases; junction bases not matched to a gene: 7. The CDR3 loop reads CASSEGQGLVETQYF. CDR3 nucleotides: TGTGCCAGCAGCGAGGGACAGGGGTTGGTGGAGACCCAGTACTTC.

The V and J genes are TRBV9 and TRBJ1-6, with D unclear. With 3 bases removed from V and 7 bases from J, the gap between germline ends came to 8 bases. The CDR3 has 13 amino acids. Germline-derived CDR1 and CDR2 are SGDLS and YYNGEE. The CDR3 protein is CASSEGGNSPLHF. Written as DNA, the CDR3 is TGTGCCAGCAGCGAGGGCGGGAATTCACCCCTCCACTTT. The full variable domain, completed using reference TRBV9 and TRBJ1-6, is DSGVTQTPKHLITATGQRVTLRCSPRSGDLSVYWYQQSLDQGLQFLIQYYNGEERAKGNILERFSAQQFPDLHSELNLSSLELGDSALYFCASSEGGNSPLHFGNGTRLTVT.

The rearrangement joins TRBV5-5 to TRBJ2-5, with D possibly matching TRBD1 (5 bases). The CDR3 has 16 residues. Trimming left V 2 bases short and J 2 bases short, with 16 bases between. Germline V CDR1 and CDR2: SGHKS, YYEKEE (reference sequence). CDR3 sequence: CASSFSRGLAQETQYF. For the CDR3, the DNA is TGTGCCAGCAGCTTTTCAAGGGGTTTGGCACAAGAGACCCAGTACTTC. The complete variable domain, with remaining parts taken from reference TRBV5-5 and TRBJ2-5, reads DAGVTQSPTHLIKTRGQQVTLRCSPISGHKSVSWYQQVLGQGPQFIFQYYEKEERGRGNFPDRFSARQFPNYSSELNVNALLLGDSALYLCASSFSRGLAQETQYFGPGTRLLVL.

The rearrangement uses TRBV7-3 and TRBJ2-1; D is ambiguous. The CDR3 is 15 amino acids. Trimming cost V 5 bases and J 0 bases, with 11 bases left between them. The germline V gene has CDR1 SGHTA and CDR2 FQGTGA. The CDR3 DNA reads TGTGCCAGCAGCCTCGTCCTGAGCTCCTACAATGAGCAGTTCTTC. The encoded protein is CASSLVLSSYNEQFF.

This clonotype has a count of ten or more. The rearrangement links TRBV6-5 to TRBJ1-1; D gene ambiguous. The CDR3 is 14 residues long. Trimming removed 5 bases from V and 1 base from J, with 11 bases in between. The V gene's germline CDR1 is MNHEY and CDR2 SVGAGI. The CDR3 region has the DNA TGTGCCAGCAGTCTGGTCTCAGCGAACACTGAAGCTTTCTTT. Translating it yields CASSLVSANTEAFF.

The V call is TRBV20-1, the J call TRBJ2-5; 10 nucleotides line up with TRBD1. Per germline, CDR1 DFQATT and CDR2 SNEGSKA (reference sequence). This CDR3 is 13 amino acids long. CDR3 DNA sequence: TGCAGCTTTCGGACAGGGGGAGATGAGACCCAGTACTTC. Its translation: CSFRTGGDETQYF.

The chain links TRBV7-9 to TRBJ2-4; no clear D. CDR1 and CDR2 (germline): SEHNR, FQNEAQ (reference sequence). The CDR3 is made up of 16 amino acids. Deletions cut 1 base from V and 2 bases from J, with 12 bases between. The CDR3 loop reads CASSLVGSYSKNIQYF. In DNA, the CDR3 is TGTGCCAGCAGCTTAGTCGGCAGCTACTCCAAAAACATTCAGTACTTC. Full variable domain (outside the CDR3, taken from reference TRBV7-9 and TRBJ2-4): DTGVSQNPRHKITKRGQNVTFRCDPISEHNRLYWYRQTLGQGPEFLTYFQNEAQLEKSRLLSDRFSAERPKGSFSTLEIQRTEQGDSAMYLCASSLVGSYSKNIQYFGAGTRLSVL.

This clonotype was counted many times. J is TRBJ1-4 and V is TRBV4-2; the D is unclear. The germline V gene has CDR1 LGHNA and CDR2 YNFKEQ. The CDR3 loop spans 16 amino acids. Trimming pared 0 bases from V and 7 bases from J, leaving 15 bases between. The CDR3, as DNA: TGTGCCAGCAGCCAAGACGGAGGAGGTTCGGGTGAAAAACTGTTTTTT. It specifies CASSQDGGGSGEKLFF.

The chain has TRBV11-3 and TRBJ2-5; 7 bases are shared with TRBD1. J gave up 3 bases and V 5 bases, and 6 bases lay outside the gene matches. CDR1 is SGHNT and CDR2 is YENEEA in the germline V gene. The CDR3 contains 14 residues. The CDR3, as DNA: TGTGCCAGCAGCGCCCGGCAGGGGGAAGAGACCCAGTACTTC. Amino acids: CASSARQGEETQYF.

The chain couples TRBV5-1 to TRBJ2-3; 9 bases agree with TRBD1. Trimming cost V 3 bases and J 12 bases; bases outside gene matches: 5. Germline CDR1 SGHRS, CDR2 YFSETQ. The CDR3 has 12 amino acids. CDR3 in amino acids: CASSWGQGYQYF. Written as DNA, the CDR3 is TGCGCCAGCAGCTGGGGACAGGGTTATCAGTATTTT.

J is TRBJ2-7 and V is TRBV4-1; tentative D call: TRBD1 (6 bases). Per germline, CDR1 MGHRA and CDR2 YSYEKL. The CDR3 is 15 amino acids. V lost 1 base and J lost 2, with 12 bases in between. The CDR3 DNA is TGCGCCAGCAGCCAAGGAGGGACATCTACCTACGAGCAGTACTTC. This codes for CASSQGGTSTYEQYF.

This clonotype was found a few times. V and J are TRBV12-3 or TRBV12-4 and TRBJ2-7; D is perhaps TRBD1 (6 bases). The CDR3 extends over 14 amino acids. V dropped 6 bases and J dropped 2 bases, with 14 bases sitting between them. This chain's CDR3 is CASSVDSSTYEQYF. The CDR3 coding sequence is TGTGCCAGCAGCGTGGACAGCTCTACCTACGAGCAGTACTTC.

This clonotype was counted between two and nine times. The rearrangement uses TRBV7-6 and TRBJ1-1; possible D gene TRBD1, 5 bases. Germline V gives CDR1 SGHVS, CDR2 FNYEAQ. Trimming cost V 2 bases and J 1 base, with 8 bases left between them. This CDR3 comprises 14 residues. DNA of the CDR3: TGTGCCAGCAGCTTACTAGGGGAGAACACTGAAGCTTTCTTT. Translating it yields CASSLLGENTEAFF.

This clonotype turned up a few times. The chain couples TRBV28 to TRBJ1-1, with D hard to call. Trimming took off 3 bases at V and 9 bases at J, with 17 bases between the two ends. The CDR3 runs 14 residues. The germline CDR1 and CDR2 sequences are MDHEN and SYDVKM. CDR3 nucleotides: TGTGCCAGCAGTTTCCCCTATTTGGGAGAAAAAGCTTTCTTT. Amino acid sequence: CASSFPYLGEKAFF.

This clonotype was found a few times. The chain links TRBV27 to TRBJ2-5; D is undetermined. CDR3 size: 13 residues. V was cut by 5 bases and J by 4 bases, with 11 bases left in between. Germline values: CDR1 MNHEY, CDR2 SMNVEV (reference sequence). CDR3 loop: CASSPVVGETQYF. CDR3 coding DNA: TGTGCCAGCAGTCCGGTTGTGGGAGAGACCCAGTACTTC.